Presented here are 21 T cell receptor beta chains from one specimen sequenced in a study of shared clonotypes between healthy human individuals. Produced via immunoSEQ multiplex PCR; TCRdb's table is partial and in-frame only. The data show around 1.4 million clones, 97% to 99% seen once. The sample comprised naive CD4+ T cells sorted from blood. Subset: CD45RA+ positively selected. The receptors come from a man aged 25-45 years in good health.

This rearrangement joins TRBV4-1 to TRBJ1-1; D is ambiguous. Between the trimmed V and J ends, which lost 3 bases and 5 bases, there was a span of 16 bases. Looked up from germline, CDR1 is MGHRA and CDR2 is YSYEKL. CDR3 length equals 15 residues. CDR3 residues: CASSQSGGIRTEAFF. The DNA for the CDR3 is TGCGCCAGCAGCCAGAGTGGAGGTATCCGAACTGAAGCTTTCTTT.

J is TRBJ2-7 and V is TRBV6-1; D is possibly TRBD2 (6 bases). Deletions cut 6 bases from V and 4 bases from J, with 19 bases between. In germline, CDR1 is MNHNS, CDR2 SASEGT. This CDR3 contains 15 residues. The CDR3 is CASREGPDGGYEQYF. The CDR3 coding sequence is TGTGCCAGCAGAGAGGGACCGGATGGGGGGTACGAGCAGTACTTC.

This chain links TRBV27 with TRBJ1-5; 7 bases are a match to TRBD1. Per the germline V gene, CDR1 is MNHEY and CDR2 is SMNVEV (reference sequence). The CDR3 runs to 15 residues. The trim removed 5 bases at V and 7 bases at J, leaving 11 bases unmatched. This chain's CDR3 is CASSPRRQGQQPQHF. The CDR3 DNA reads TGTGCCAGCAGTCCCCGAAGACAGGGTCAGCAGCCCCAGCATTTT.

The chain employs TRBV5-1 and TRBJ2-3, with 11 bases identical to TRBD2. The CDR3 contains 16 residues. Germline lookup yields CDR1 SGHRS and CDR2 YFSETQ. V gave up 5 bases and J gave up 3 bases; unmatched junction bases: 8. The CDR3 DNA reads TGCGCCAGCAGACAGGGACTAGCGGACTCTACAGATACGCAGTATTTT. This translates into CASRQGLADSTDTQYF. Full variable domain (outside the CDR3, taken from reference TRBV5-1 and TRBJ2-3): KAGVTQTPRYLIKTRGQQVTLSCSPISGHRSVSWYQQTPGQGLQFLFEYFSETQRNKGNFPGRFSGRQFSNSRSEMNVSTLELGDSALYLCASRQGLADSTDTQYFGPGTRLTVL.

Comments on this clone: Different DNA sequences within this sample yield the same CDR3. The chain links TRBV29-1 to TRBJ2-7; D uncertain. CDR1 and CDR2 (germline): SQVTM, ANQGSEA. There are 11 residues in the CDR3. Deletions cut 4 bases from V and 3 bases from J, with 7 bases between. CDR3 sequence (DNA): TGCAGCGTTGGAGGAAGCTACGAGCAGTACTTC. As protein: CSVGGSYEQYF.

This chain joins TRBV4-1 and TRBJ2-7; 9 positions agree with TRBD1. With V trimmed by 4 bases and J by 3 bases, 10 bases remained unmatched. The germline gives CDR1 MGHRA, CDR2 YSYEKL. This CDR3 spans 16 amino acids. The CDR3 reads CASSPIRDRALYEQYF. The CDR3 bases are TGCGCCAGCAGCCCAATCCGGGACAGGGCCCTCTACGAGCAGTACTTC.

This clone was counted a single time. The rearrangement uses TRBV5-4 and TRBJ2-3, with 9 nucleotides matching TRBD2. The CDR3 contains 16 residues. The germline V gene has CDR1 SGHNT and CDR2 YYREEE (reference sequence). After removal of 0 bases from V and 0 bases from J, the junction contained 2 bases not matched to a gene. DNA for the CDR3: TGTGCCAGCAGCTTGGCGGGACTAGCTAGCACAGATACGCAGTATTTT. It encodes CASSLAGLASTDTQYF.

This sequence joins TRBV7-9 and TRBJ1-2; D ambiguous. The CDR3 extends over 14 amino acids. The V end lost 2 bases, the J end lost 0 bases, and 7 bases lay between the germline ends. The germline CDR1 and CDR2 sequences are SEHNR and FQNEAQ (reference sequence). For the CDR3, the DNA is TGTGCCAGCAGCTTACAACTAGCTAACTATGGCTACACCTTC. Amino acids: CASSLQLANYGYTF.

V gene TRBV5-1 combines with J gene TRBJ2-1; D is unclear. V gave up 2 bases and J gave up 8 bases, with 8 bases separating them. From germline, CDR1 is SGHRS and CDR2 YFSETQ. CDR3 length: 12 amino acids. CDR3 region: CASSFPADEQFF. The DNA for the CDR3 is TGCGCCAGCAGCTTCCCCGCGGATGAGCAGTTCTTC. Complete variable domain (other parts from reference TRBV5-1 and TRBJ2-1): KAGVTQTPRYLIKTRGQQVTLSCSPISGHRSVSWYQQTPGQGLQFLFEYFSETQRNKGNFPGRFSGRQFSNSRSEMNVSTLELGDSALYLCASSFPADEQFFGPGTRLTVL.

V is TRBV11-3 and J is TRBJ2-1; 8 nucleotides align to TRBD1. The CDR3 length is 15 residues. Germline lookup yields CDR1 SGHNT and CDR2 YENEEA. The V gene end was trimmed by 2 bases and the J gene end by 12 bases; junction bases not matched to a gene: 12. The CDR3 nucleotides are TGTGCCAGCAGCTTATACCCCGGACAGGGAGGAGGGCAGTTCTTC. Translation: CASSLYPGQGGGQFF. The complete variable domain, with remaining parts taken from reference TRBV11-3 and TRBJ2-1, reads EAGVVQSPRYKIIEKKQPVAFWCNPISGHNTLYWYLQNLGQGPELLIRYENEEAVDDSQLPKDRFSAERLKGVDSTLKIQPAELGDSAVYLCASSLYPGQGGGQFFGPGTRLTVL.

The chain employs TRBV5-1 and TRBJ2-2, with 11 bases matching TRBD2. Germline values: CDR1 SGHRS, CDR2 YFSETQ. Losses at the gene ends were 4 bases for V and 6 bases for J; bases not matched to a gene: 5. This CDR3 is 15 amino acids long. The CDR3, as DNA: TGCGCCAGCAGCGCCCGACTAGCGGGGCCCGGGGAGCTGTTTTTT. Protein: CASSARLAGPGELFF.

This clone was observed once. This CDR3 is CASSQSFLGYKVGGNEQFF. The CDR3, as DNA: TGCGCCAGCAGTCAATCGTTCTTGGGTTATAAGGTGGGAGGGAATGAGCAGTTCTTC. The chain is built from TRBV23-1 and TRBJ2-1, with 7 positions matching TRBD2. TRBV23-1 qualifies as an ORF whose function is uncertain. Trimming removed 0 bases from V and 7 bases from J; junction bases left unmatched: 18. The CDR3 loop spans 19 amino acids.

The chain recombines TRBV2 with TRBJ2-1; TRBD2 matches at 7 bases. V shed 6 bases, J shed 1 base, and the junction held 6 bases outside the gene matches. In germline, CDR1 is SNHLY, CDR2 FYNNEI. The CDR3 length is 15 residues. The CDR3 DNA follows: TGTGCCAGCAGCCTAGCGGAACCATCCTACAATGAGCAGTTCTTC. Protein: CASSLAEPSYNEQFF.

The J gene is TRBJ2-5, the V gene TRBV5-1, with 11 bases fitting TRBD2. The germline V gene encodes CDR1 SGHRS and CDR2 YFSETQ. This CDR3 spans 15 amino acids. The J segment lost 5 bases and the V segment lost 4 bases, leaving 7 bases of the junction unmatched. CDR3 sequence: CASSPLAGDEETQYF. The CDR3 DNA sequence: TGCGCCAGCAGCCCACTAGCGGGAGATGAGGAGACCCAGTACTTC.

This sequence joins TRBV19 and TRBJ2-7; no clear D gene. The ends were cut back, 6 bases at V and 4 bases at J, with 19 bases in the middle. The CDR3 covers 15 residues. Germline CDR1 is LNHDA and CDR2 is SQIVND (reference sequence). This CDR3 is CASSSGRLGPYEQYF. The CDR3 region has the DNA TGTGCCAGTAGCTCCGGTCGTTTAGGACCATACGAGCAGTACTTC.

The chain has TRBV2 and TRBJ2-7, with TRBD1 matching over 7 bases. The CDR3 loop spans 13 amino acids. Per germline, CDR1 SNHLY and CDR2 FYNNEI. V shed 7 bases, J shed 2 bases, and the junction held 5 bases outside the gene matches. CDR3 region: CASNLGQPYEQYF. Here the CDR3 DNA reads TGTGCCAGCAACCTGGGACAGCCCTACGAGCAGTACTTC.

This chain connects TRBV28 to TRBJ2-7; either TRBD1 or TRBD2 may supply D (5 bases each). The CDR3 extends over 17 amino acids. Trimming pared 3 bases from V and 0 bases from J, leaving 18 bases between. Germline values: CDR1 MDHEN, CDR2 SYDVKM. CDR3 region: CASSFRGVRDASYEQYF. The CDR3 bases are TGTGCCAGCAGTTTTCGTGGGGTCAGGGACGCCTCCTACGAGCAGTACTTC.

V and J are TRBV6-5 and TRBJ2-5, with D possibly being TRBD2 (5 bases). Germline V lookup: CDR1 MNHEY, CDR2 SVGAGI. Trimming stripped 5 bases from V and 5 bases from J, with 12 bases between. This CDR3 is 13 amino acids long. In DNA, the CDR3 is TGTGCCAGCAGTCGGCAAGGGAGTGAGACCCAGTACTTC. As protein: CASSRQGSETQYF.

The chain uses TRBV28 and TRBJ1-5; D is uncertain. Trimming took 2 bases from V and 7 from J, leaving 9 bases between them. This CDR3 comprises 13 residues. The germline V gene encodes CDR1 MDHEN and CDR2 SYDVKM. CDR3 nucleotide sequence: TGTGCCAGCAGTTTACCCCGTTTCCAGCCCCAGCATTTT. Translated, it gives CASSLPRFQPQHF. Looking up the rest from reference TRBV28 and TRBJ1-5 gives the full variable domain: DVKVTQSSRYLVKRTGEKVFLECVQDMDHENMFWYRQDPGLGLRLIYFSYDVKMKEKGDIPEGYSVSREKKERFSLILESASTNQTSMYLCASSLPRFQPQHFGDGTRLSIL.

V and J are TRBV27 and TRBJ2-7; 9 positions agree with TRBD2. J was trimmed by 4 bases and V by 4 bases; bases with no gene match: 11. The CDR3 extends over 16 amino acids. Germline lookup yields CDR1 MNHEY and CDR2 SMNVEV (reference sequence). CDR3: CASSSRLAAAGYEQYF. CDR3 bases: TGTGCCAGCAGTTCCAGACTAGCGGCAGCAGGGTACGAGCAGTACTTC.

The J gene is TRBJ2-7, the V gene TRBV29-1, with TRBD1 matching over 8 bases. With V trimmed by 4 bases and J by 5 bases, 7 bases remained unmatched. Germline CDR1 and CDR2: SQVTM and ANQGSEA. The CDR3 consists of 13 residues. This chain's CDR3 is CSVASGGFHEQYF. DNA of the CDR3: TGCAGCGTTGCATCAGGGGGCTTCCACGAGCAGTACTTC.